This passage covers 17 T cell receptor beta chains from one sample sequenced in a study of cytotoxic CD8 clonotypes in ibrutinib-treated CLL. Repertoires were generated with immunoSEQ multiplex PCR, while TCRdb's copy carries only in-frame clones and drops some. The profile shows approximately 53,000 clones, 83% of them singletons. This sample comprised PBMCs, obtained after 24 months of ibrutinib treatment. The receptor set was obtained from a human donor with chronic lymphocytic leukemia.

The chain recombines TRBV5-4 with TRBJ1-1; TRBD1 is a possible D gene (5 bases). This CDR3 spans 14 amino acids. The germline V gene encodes CDR1 SGHNT and CDR2 YYREEE (reference sequence). The germline V and J ends were trimmed by 5 bases and 5 bases, with 16 bases remaining between them. CDR3 protein: CASSLLLRGTEAFF. The CDR3 DNA follows: TGTGCCAGCAGTTTATTACTGCGGGGGACTGAAGCTTTCTTT.

This clone was picked up one time. V is TRBV6-6 and J is TRBJ1-2, with D uncertain. This CDR3 is 11 amino acids long. Trimming cost V 6 bases and J 8 bases, with 10 bases left between them. The V gene's germline CDR1 is MNHNY and CDR2 SVGAGI (reference sequence). CDR3 sequence: CASSKGGGYTF. The CDR3 coding sequence is TGTGCCAGCAGCAAGGGAGGCGGCTACACCTTC.

The V gene is TRBV5-4, the J gene TRBJ1-2; D is perhaps TRBD1 (6 bases). The V end was cut by 1 base, the J end by 8 bases, with 15 bases between. This CDR3 has 14 amino acids. Germline V gene lookup returns CDR1 SGHNT and CDR2 YYREEE (reference sequence). CDR3 bases: TGTGCCAGCAGCTTGTGGGGGGGCGGAGACGGCTACACCTTC. It specifies CASSLWGGGDGYTF. Full variable domain (remainder filled in from reference TRBV5-4 and TRBJ1-2): ETGVTQSPTHLIKTRGQQVTLRCSSQSGHNTVSWYQQALGQGPQFIFQYYREEENGRGNFPPRFSGLQFPNYSSELNVNALELDDSALYLCASSLWGGGDGYTFGSGTRLTVV.

The chain carries TRBV5-1 and TRBJ2-1, with 9 bases identical to TRBD1. This CDR3 is 14 amino acids long. Germline loops: CDR1 SGHRS, CDR2 YFSETQ. The V segment lost 0 bases and the J segment 9 bases; nucleotides outside the gene matches: 4. The CDR3 DNA follows: TGCGCCAGCAGCTTGGGACAGGGGGGGCCTGAGCAGTTCTTC. It codes for CASSLGQGGPEQFF.

V gene TRBV7-7 combines with J gene TRBJ2-3, with 8 bases identical to TRBD2. Germline CDR1 is SSHAT and CDR2 is FNYEAQ (reference sequence). This CDR3 comprises 16 residues. The J segment lost 0 bases and the V segment lost 5 bases, leaving 7 bases of the junction unmatched. The CDR3 is CASSPRLATSTDTQYF. The CDR3 DNA is TGTGCCAGCAGCCCTCGACTAGCGACTAGCACAGATACGCAGTATTTT.

J is TRBJ2-1 and V is TRBV6-5; 13 positions agree with TRBD2. This CDR3 comprises 14 residues. Germline CDR1 is MNHEY and CDR2 is SVGAGI. The junction had 5 bases not matched to a gene; V was cut back by 6 bases and J by 9 bases. Here the CDR3 DNA reads TGTGCCAGCAGACTAGCGGGAGGGATTAGTGAGCAGTTCTTC. Translating it yields CASRLAGGISEQFF.

This clone appeared a single time. J is TRBJ2-2 and V is TRBV6-5, with D possibly TRBD1 on 7 matching bases. V lost 0 bases, J lost 5 bases, and 13 bases lay in between. The germline gives CDR1 MNHEY, CDR2 SVGAGI. CDR3 length: 16 residues. DNA of the CDR3: TGTGCCAGCAGTTACTCAGGGGGCGCGGGAACCGGGGAGCTGTTTTTT. Its translation: CASSYSGGAGTGELFF.

The genes are TRBV4-1 and TRBJ2-4, with 12 bases lining up with TRBD2. Germline trimming cut 4 bases from V and 1 base from J; bases unmatched to any gene: 2. This CDR3 spans 16 amino acids. The germline gives CDR1 MGHRA, CDR2 YSYEKL. The CDR3, as DNA: TGCGCCAGCAGCCGACTAGCGGGAGCGGCCAAAAACATTCAGTACTTC. Residues: CASSRLAGAAKNIQYF.

The rearrangement uses TRBV19 and TRBJ2-7, with 9 bases aligning to TRBD2. CDR3 size: 14 residues. Germline V lookup: CDR1 LNHDA, CDR2 SQIVND (reference sequence). The trim removed 6 bases at V and 4 bases at J, leaving 7 bases unmatched. Here the CDR3 reads CASSTTSGRYEQYF. The CDR3 DNA follows: TGTGCCAGTAGCACTACTAGCGGGCGATACGAGCAGTACTTC.

This sequence joins TRBV9 and TRBJ2-6; TRBD2 matches 13 bases. The junction had 7 bases not matched to a gene; V was cut back by 1 base and J by 3 bases. The CDR3 extends over 19 amino acids. Germline-derived CDR1 and CDR2 are SGDLS and YYNGEE. The CDR3 DNA is TGTGCCAGCAGCGTACGGACTAGCGGGAGATGGGGTGGGGCCAACGTCCTGACTTTC. Amino acid sequence: CASSVRTSGRWGGANVLTF.

The chain's CDR3 is CASSFGSSGVTDTQYF. CDR3 coding DNA: TGTGCCAGCAGCTTCGGGTCTAGCGGGGTCACAGATACGCAGTATTTT. The V gene is TRBV11-3, the J gene TRBJ2-3, with TRBD2 matching over 9 bases. CDR3 length: 16 residues. Germline loops: CDR1 SGHNT, CDR2 YENEEA. Germline trimming cut 3 bases from V and 2 bases from J; bases unmatched to any gene: 6.

This chain joins TRBV11-1 and TRBJ2-1; 8 bases map to TRBD2. J was trimmed by 5 bases and V by 5 bases; bases with no gene match: 8. There are 15 residues in the CDR3. CDR1 and CDR2 (germline): SGHAT, FQDESV (reference sequence). The CDR3 nucleotides are TGTGCCAGCAGCACAACGGGACTAGAAAACAATGAGCAGTTCTTC. Translating it yields CASSTTGLENNEQFF.

The table lists this clone with a count of one. This chain joins TRBV6-5 and TRBJ2-7; the match to TRBD1 covers 11 bases. Trimming took 5 bases from V and 3 from J; bases not matched to a gene: 3. Germline values: CDR1 MNHEY, CDR2 SVGAGI. CDR3 size: 14 residues. The CDR3 reads CASSQGTGGYEQYF. The CDR3 bases are TGTGCCAGCAGTCAAGGGACAGGGGGCTACGAGCAGTACTTC.

On this clone: This may come from a read error, since a much larger clone is one base off. J is TRBJ2-7 and V is TRBV13, with 11 bases lining up with TRBD2. The CDR3 has 14 residues. Germline assignment: CDR1 PRHDT and CDR2 FYEKMQ (reference sequence). In DNA, the CDR3 is TGTGCCACCAGCCTTAGCGGGAGGGCCTACGAGCAGTACTTC. This translates into CATSLSGRAYEQYF.

The J gene is TRBJ2-7, the V gene TRBV29-1; TRBD1 might be the D (6 bases). Germline-derived CDR1 and CDR2 are SQVTM and ANQGSEA. V was pared by 4 bases and J by 9 bases, with 25 bases between. The CDR3 length is 15 residues. Here the CDR3 DNA reads TGCAGCGTTGTCCTACCTCCGGGACACGGATCGTGGCAGTACTTC. Its protein is CSVVLPPGHGSWQYF.

The rearrangement joins TRBV6-6 to TRBJ2-7, with TRBD1 matching 7 bases. V gave up 6 bases and J gave up 2 bases; unmatched junction bases: 4. The CDR3 runs to 13 residues. CDR1 and CDR2 from the germline V gene are MNHNY and SVGAGI (reference sequence). Here the CDR3 DNA reads TGTGCCAGCAGCTTGGACAGGACCTACGAGCAGTACTTC. This sequence encodes CASSLDRTYEQYF.

This clone was detected a few times. This chain joins TRBV19 and TRBJ1-1; D call uncertain. Germline assignment: CDR1 LNHDA and CDR2 SQIVND (reference sequence). V lost 3 bases and J 6 bases, leaving 17 bases between the germline ends. CDR3 length equals 15 residues. For the CDR3, the DNA is TGTGCCAGTAGTATGAGCGGTATTCCGGGCGCTGAAGCTTTCTTT. It codes for CASSMSGIPGAEAFF.